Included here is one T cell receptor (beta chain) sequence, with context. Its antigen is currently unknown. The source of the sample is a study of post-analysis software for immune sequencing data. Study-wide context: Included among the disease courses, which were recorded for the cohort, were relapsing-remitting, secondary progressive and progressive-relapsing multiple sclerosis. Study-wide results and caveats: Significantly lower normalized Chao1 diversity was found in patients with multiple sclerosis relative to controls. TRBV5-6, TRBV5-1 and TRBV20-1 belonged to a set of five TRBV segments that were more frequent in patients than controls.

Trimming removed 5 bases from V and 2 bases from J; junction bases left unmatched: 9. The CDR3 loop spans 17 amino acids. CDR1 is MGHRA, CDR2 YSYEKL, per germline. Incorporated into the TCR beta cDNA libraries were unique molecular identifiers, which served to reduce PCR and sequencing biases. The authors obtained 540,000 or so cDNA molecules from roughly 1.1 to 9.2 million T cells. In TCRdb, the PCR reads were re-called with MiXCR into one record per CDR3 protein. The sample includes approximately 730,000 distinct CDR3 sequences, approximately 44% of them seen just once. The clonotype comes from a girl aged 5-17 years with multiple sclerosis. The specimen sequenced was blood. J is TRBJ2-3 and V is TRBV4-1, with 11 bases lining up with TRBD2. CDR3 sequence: CASSTGLAETDTDTQYF. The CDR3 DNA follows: TGCGCCAGCAGCACGGGACTAGCGGAAACCGACACAGATACGCAGTATTTT.